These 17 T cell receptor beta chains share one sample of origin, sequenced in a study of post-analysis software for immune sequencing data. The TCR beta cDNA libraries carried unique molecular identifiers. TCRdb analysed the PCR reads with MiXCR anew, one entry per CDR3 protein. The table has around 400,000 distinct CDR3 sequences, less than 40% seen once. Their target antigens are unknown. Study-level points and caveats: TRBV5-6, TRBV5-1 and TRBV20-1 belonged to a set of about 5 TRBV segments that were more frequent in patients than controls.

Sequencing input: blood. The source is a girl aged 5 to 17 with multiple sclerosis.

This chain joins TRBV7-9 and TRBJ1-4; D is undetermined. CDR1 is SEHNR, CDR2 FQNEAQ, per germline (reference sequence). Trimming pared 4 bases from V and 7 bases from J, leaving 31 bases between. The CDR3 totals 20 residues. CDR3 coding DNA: TGTGCCAGCAGCTCTCGCCTTCTTGGACCGGGAAAGGTCGGTGGTGAAAAACTGTTTTTT. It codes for CASSSRLLGPGKVGGEKLFF.

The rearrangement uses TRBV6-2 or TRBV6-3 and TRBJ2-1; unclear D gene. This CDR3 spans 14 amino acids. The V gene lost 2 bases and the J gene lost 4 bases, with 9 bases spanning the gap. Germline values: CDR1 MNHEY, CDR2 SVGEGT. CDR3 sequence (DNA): TGTGCCAGCAGTTACGGCGAGGCTTACAATGAGCAGTTCTTC. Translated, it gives CASSYGEAYNEQFF.

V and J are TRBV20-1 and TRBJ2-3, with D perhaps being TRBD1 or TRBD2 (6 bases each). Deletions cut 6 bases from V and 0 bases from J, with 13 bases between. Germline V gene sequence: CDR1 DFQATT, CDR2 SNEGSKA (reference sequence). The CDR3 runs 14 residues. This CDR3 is CSAPRGGSTDTQYF. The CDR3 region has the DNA TGCAGTGCCCCCCGAGGGGGGAGCACAGATACGCAGTATTTT.

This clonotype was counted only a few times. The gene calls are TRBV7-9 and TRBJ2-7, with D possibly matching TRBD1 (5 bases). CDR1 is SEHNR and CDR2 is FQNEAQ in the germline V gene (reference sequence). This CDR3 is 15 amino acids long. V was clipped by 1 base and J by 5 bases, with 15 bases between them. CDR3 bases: TGTGCCAGCAGCTTAGAAGCAATCTGGGGCGACGAGCAGTACTTC. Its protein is CASSLEAIWGDEQYF.

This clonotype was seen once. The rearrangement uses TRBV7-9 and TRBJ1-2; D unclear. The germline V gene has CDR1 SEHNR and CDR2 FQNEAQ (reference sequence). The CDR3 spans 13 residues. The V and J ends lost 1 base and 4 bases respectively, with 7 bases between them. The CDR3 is CASSLDDLYGYTF. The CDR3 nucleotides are TGTGCCAGCAGCTTAGATGACCTCTATGGCTACACCTTC. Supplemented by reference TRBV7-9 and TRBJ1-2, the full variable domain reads DTGVSQNPRHKITKRGQNVTFRCDPISEHNRLYWYRQTLGQGPEFLTYFQNEAQLEKSRLLSDRFSAERPKGSFSTLEIQRTEQGDSAMYLCASSLDDLYGYTFGSGTRLTVV.

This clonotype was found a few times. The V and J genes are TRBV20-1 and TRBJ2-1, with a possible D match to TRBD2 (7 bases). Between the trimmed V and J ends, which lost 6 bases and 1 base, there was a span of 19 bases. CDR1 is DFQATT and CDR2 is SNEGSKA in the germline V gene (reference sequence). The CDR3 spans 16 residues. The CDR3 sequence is CSAILGGPLSYNEQFF. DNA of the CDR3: TGCAGTGCAATCCTGGGGGGGCCGCTATCCTACAATGAGCAGTTCTTC.

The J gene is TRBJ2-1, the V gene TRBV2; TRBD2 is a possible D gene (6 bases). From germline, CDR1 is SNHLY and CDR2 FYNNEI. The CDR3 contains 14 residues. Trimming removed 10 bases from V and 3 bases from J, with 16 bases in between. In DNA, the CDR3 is TGTGCCACGGAGGGCCGAAACCTCTACAATGAGCAGTTCTTC. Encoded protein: CATEGRNLYNEQFF.

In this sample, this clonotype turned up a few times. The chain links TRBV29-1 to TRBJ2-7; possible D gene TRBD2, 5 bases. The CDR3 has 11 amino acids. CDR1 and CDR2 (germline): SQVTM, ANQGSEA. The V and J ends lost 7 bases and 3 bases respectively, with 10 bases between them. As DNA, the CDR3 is TGCAGCGCGCGGGCTGGCTACGAGCAGTACTTC. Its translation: CSARAGYEQYF.

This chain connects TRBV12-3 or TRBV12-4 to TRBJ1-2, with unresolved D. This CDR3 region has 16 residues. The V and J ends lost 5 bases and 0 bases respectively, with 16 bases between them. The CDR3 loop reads CASSPTRTTPNYGYTF. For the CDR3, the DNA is TGTGCCAGCAGTCCCACCCGGACTACACCTAACTATGGCTACACCTTC.

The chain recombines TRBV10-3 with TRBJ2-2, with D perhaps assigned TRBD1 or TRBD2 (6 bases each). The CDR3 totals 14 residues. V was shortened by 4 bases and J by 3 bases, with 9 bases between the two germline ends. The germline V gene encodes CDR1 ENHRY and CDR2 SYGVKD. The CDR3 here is CAISAGADTGELFF. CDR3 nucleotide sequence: TGTGCCATCAGTGCGGGGGCCGACACCGGGGAGCTGTTTTTT.

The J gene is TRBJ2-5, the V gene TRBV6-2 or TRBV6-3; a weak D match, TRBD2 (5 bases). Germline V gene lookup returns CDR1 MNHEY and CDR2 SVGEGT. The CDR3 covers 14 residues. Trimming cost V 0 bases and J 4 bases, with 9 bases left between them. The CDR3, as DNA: TGTGCCAGCAGTTACTCGAGGGAGCCAGAGACCCAGTACTTC. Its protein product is CASSYSREPETQYF.

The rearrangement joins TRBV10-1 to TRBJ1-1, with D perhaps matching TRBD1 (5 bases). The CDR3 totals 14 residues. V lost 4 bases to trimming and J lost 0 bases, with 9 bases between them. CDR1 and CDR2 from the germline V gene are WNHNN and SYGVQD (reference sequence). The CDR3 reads CASSADRMNTEAFF. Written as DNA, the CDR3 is TGCGCCAGCAGTGCCGACAGAATGAACACTGAAGCTTTCTTT.

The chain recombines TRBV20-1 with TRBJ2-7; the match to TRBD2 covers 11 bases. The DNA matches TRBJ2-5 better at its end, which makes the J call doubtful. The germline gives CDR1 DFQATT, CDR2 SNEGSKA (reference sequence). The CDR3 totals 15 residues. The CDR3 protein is CSATSSGGLLKTQYF. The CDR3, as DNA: TGCAGTGCTACCTCTAGCGGGGGGTTGTTAAAGACCCAGTACTTC.

The CDR3 is CASSLPNVAYNEQFF. The DNA of the CDR3 is TGTGCCAGCAGTTTACCCAATGTTGCCTACAATGAGCAGTTCTTC. The chain employs TRBV12-3 or TRBV12-4 and TRBJ2-1, with D unresolved. V was cut by 2 bases and J by 2 bases, with 10 bases left in between. This CDR3 is built from 15 residues.

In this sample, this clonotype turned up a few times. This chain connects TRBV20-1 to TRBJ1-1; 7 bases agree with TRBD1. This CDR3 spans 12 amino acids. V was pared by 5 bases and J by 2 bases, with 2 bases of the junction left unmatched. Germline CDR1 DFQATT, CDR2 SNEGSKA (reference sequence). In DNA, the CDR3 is TGCAGTGCTCGGGACAGTAACACTGAAGCTTTCTTT. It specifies CSARDSNTEAFF.

This CDR3 reads CAISEERTGISNQPQHF. DNA of the CDR3: TGTGCCATCAGTGAGGAAAGGACAGGGATTAGCAATCAGCCCCAGCATTTT. The V call is TRBV10-3, the J call TRBJ1-5; 8 nucleotides line up with TRBD1. This CDR3 comprises 17 residues. V lost 2 bases and J lost 0; bases outside the gene matches: 6. Germline CDR1 is ENHRY and CDR2 is SYGVKD.

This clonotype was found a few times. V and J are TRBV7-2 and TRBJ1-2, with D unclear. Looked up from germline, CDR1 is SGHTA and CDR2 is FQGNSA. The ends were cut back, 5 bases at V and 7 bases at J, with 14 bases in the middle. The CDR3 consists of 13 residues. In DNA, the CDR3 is TGTGCCAGCAGCGTAGGTTCAAGGCGTGGCTACACCTTC. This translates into CASSVGSRRGYTF.